The T cell receptor beta chain under discussion was sequenced for a study of T-cell reconstitution after alpha-beta-depleted transplantation in children. This CDR3 comprises 19 residues. Germline-derived CDR1 and CDR2 are SGHTA and FQGNSA. V lost 6 bases, J lost 10 bases, and 25 bases stayed unmatched. Molecular barcoding with unique molecular identifiers was used for the TCRbeta library. TCRdb reanalysed the PCR reads using MiXCR and keeps one entry per CDR3 protein. The table includes about 270,000 distinct CDR3 sequences, 9.9% detected once. This clonotype was counted a few times. The source of this sequence is a human donor who donated a stem cell graft to a child with SCID. The chain is built from TRBV7-2 and TRBJ2-1; 9 bases map to TRBD1. Here the sequenced sample was PBMCs from the stem cell graft donor, taken from the stem cell graft. The CDR3 DNA follows: TGTGCCAGCAGTACAACCATCGTACCGGGACAGGGAGTTTTATCGGAGCAGTTCTTC. Translating it yields CASSTTIVPGQGVLSEQFF.